Shown below are 18 T cell receptor beta chains from a single sample sequenced in a study of identical twins' blood T cells. MiXCR, applied by TCRdb to the 5' RACE reads, yields one record per CDR3 protein. The data hold hundreds of thousands of distinct CDR3 sequences, with over 25% observed a single time. The sequencing input was PBMCs. Source of these receptors: a woman aged 18-49 years in good health.

The genes are TRBV6-5 and TRBJ2-2; 8 bases agree with TRBD2. The CDR3 sequence is 19 residues long. CDR1 and CDR2 (germline): MNHEY, SVGAGI. V was clipped by 6 bases and J by 1 base; unmatched bases: 16. The CDR3 coding sequence is TGTGCCAGCAGACGTAACCGCCACCGAGCGGGAGTGAACACCGGGGAGCTGTTTTTT. Translated, it gives CASRRNRHRAGVNTGELFF.

V is TRBV10-3 and J is TRBJ1-3; 7 nucleotides line up with TRBD1. J was trimmed by 5 bases and V by 10 bases; bases with no gene match: 5. The CDR3 is made up of 12 amino acids. Germline CDR1 is ENHRY and CDR2 is SYGVKD. CDR3 bases: TGTGCCACCCTGGGACAGCGAAACACCATATATTTT. Translation: CATLGQRNTIYF.

This clonotype was recorded a few times. The chain uses TRBV5-1 and TRBJ2-3, with TRBD2 matching over 7 bases. Looked up from germline, CDR1 is SGHRS and CDR2 is YFSETQ. The J segment lost 3 bases and the V segment lost 3 bases, leaving 10 bases of the junction unmatched. The CDR3 is 16 amino acids. The CDR3 nucleotides are TGCGCCAGCAGCTCTCTAGGGAGGGGACTAACAGATACGCAGTATTTT. It specifies CASSSLGRGLTDTQYF. The variable domain in full, with the rest retrieved from reference TRBV5-1 and TRBJ2-3, is KAGVTQTPRYLIKTRGQQVTLSCSPISGHRSVSWYQQTPGQGLQFLFEYFSETQRNKGNFPGRFSGRQFSNSRSEMNVSTLELGDSALYLCASSSLGRGLTDTQYFGPGTRLTVL.

This clonotype was observed at least ten times. The rearrangement links TRBV18 to TRBJ1-2; D may be TRBD1 (5 bases). The germline gives CDR1 KGHSH, CDR2 LQKENI. Trimming stripped 2 bases from V and 3 bases from J, with 10 bases between. The CDR3 is made up of 14 amino acids. The CDR3 DNA follows: TGTGCCAGCTCACCATCGGGAGGGGACTATGGCTACACCTTC. This encodes CASSPSGGDYGYTF.

This clonotype was picked up one time. One end of the junction does not line up with germline, which may come from a read error. The rearrangement links TRBV19 to TRBJ2-3, with D hard to call. Germline loops: CDR1 LNHDA, CDR2 SQIVND (reference sequence). This CDR3 region has 12 residues. CDR3 sequence reads: CTSSIQADTQYF. Written as DNA, the CDR3 is TGTACCAGTAGTATTCAAGCAGATACGCAGTATTTT.

This clonotype was detected a few times. The genes are TRBV27 and TRBJ2-2; D unresolved. The CDR3 runs to 15 residues. CDR1 is MNHEY and CDR2 is SMNVEV in the germline V gene (reference sequence). Trimming removed 2 bases from V and 0 bases from J, with 7 bases in between. CDR3 in DNA: TGTGCCAGCAGTTTAACACCGGCGAACACCGGGGAGCTGTTTTTT. It yields the protein CASSLTPANTGELFF.

This clonotype was counted a few times. The chain has TRBV19 and TRBJ2-3; D is ambiguous. This CDR3 region has 12 residues. Germline V gene data show CDR1 as LNHDA and CDR2 as SQIVND (reference sequence). The germline V and J ends were trimmed by 5 bases and 4 bases, with 7 bases remaining between them. CDR3 nucleotides: TGTGCCAGTAGTCTAACTCCAGATACGCAGTATTTT. As protein: CASSLTPDTQYF. Complete variable domain (other parts from reference TRBV19 and TRBJ2-3): DGGITQSPKYLFRKEGQNVTLSCEQNLNHDAMYWYRQDPGQGLRLIYYSQIVNDFQKGDIAEGYSVSREKKESFPLTVTSAQKNPTAFYLCASSLTPDTQYFGPGTRLTVL.

This clonotype was counted only a few times. The J gene is TRBJ2-7, the V gene TRBV10-3; maybe TRBD1 (6 bases). CDR3 size: 13 residues. Germline V gives CDR1 ENHRY, CDR2 SYGVKD. The V end lost 6 bases, the J end lost 4 bases, and 13 bases lay between the germline ends. In nucleotides, the CDR3 is TGTGCCATCAGGAAGGACAGACCTTACGAGCAGTACTTC. It translates to CAIRKDRPYEQYF.

The rearrangement joins TRBV20-1 to TRBJ2-3, with D perhaps given as TRBD1 or TRBD2 (5 bases each). Looked up from germline, CDR1 is DFQATT and CDR2 is SNEGSKA (reference sequence). V was trimmed by 2 bases and J by 4 bases, leaving 10 bases between them. The CDR3 length is 13 residues. DNA for the CDR3: TGCAGTGCTAGACGGGACGAGGCAGATACGCAGTATTTT. It translates to CSARRDEADTQYF.

A single count supports this clonotype. The chain recombines TRBV6-2 or TRBV6-3 with TRBJ2-4; no clear D. Per the germline V gene, CDR1 is MNHEY and CDR2 is SVGEGT. Deletions cut 2 bases from V and 3 bases from J, with 14 bases between. The CDR3 has 16 residues. In DNA, the CDR3 is TGTGCCAGCAGTTACGTGAACAGATTAGTCAAAAACATTCAGTACTTC. This translates into CASSYVNRLVKNIQYF.

The chain carries TRBV28 and TRBJ2-5; D call uncertain. CDR3 length equals 13 residues. CDR1 is MDHEN, CDR2 SYDVKM, per germline. Trimming removed 4 bases from V and 5 bases from J, with 11 bases in between. For the CDR3, the DNA is TGTGCCAGCAGTTCCGAGAGATGGGAGACCCAGTACTTC. Its translation: CASSSERWETQYF.

The chain couples TRBV24-1 to TRBJ2-3; D is perhaps TRBD1 (5 bases). The CDR3 spans 13 residues. V was trimmed by 2 bases and J by 3 bases, leaving 5 bases between them. CDR1 is KGHDR, CDR2 SFDVKD, per germline. The CDR3 DNA sequence: TGTGCCACCAGTGATTACAGGACAGATACGCAGTATTTT. Translation: CATSDYRTDTQYF.

This clonotype was observed at least ten times. This sequence joins TRBV3-1 and TRBJ2-1; weak D call: TRBD2 (5 bases). The germline gives CDR1 LGHDT, CDR2 YNNKEL (reference sequence). There are 13 residues in the CDR3. V lost 4 bases, J lost 7 bases, and 11 bases lay in between. The CDR3 coding sequence is TGTGCCAGCAGCCGAGGGTGGGGAAATGAGCAGTTCTTC. This encodes CASSRGWGNEQFF.

This rearrangement joins TRBV20-1 to TRBJ1-5; D call uncertain. Germline assignment: CDR1 DFQATT and CDR2 SNEGSKA (reference sequence). The CDR3 runs 13 residues. The germline V and J ends were trimmed by 0 bases and 4 bases, with 7 bases remaining between them. The chain's CDR3 is CSARDPKNQPQHF. CDR3 nucleotides: TGCAGTGCTAGAGATCCTAAGAATCAGCCCCAGCATTTT.

V gene TRBV3-1 combines with J gene TRBJ2-5; 13 bases agree with TRBD2. With V trimmed by 4 bases and J by 2 bases, 10 bases remained unmatched. CDR1 LGHDT and CDR2 YNNKEL come from the germline V gene (reference sequence). The CDR3 length is 18 residues. CDR3 DNA: TGTGCCAGCAGCCCTGGACTAGCGGGGGATATAGGACAAGAGACCCAGTACTTC. Translated, it gives CASSPGLAGDIGQETQYF.

The chain couples TRBV6-6 to TRBJ1-2; D is undetermined. This CDR3 has 15 amino acids. V lost 3 bases and J lost 7, with 18 bases in between. Germline V lookup: CDR1 MNHNY, CDR2 SVGAGI (reference sequence). CDR3 residues: CASSYRTLEGGGYTF. CDR3 DNA sequence: TGTGCCAGCAGTTATAGGACGCTAGAAGGAGGTGGCTACACCTTC.

Worth noting for this clonotype: The conserved phenylalanine or tryptophan normally closing the CDR3 is absent here, so this likely arose from a read error. The CDR3 loop is CASSLRQGYNEQFL. In DNA, the CDR3 is TGCGCCAGCAGCTTGCGACAGGGGTACAATGAGCAGTTCTTA. The J gene is TRBJ2-1, the V gene TRBV5-1; 8 positions match TRBD1. The CDR3 spans 14 residues. The J segment lost 4 bases and the V segment lost 1 base, leaving 1 base of the junction unmatched. Per germline, CDR1 SGHRS and CDR2 YFSETQ.

The rearrangement joins TRBV16 to TRBJ1-2; D is undetermined. The CDR3 consists of 15 residues. Trimming removed 0 bases from V and 6 bases from J, with 14 bases in between. Germline-derived CDR1 and CDR2 are KGHSY and FQNENV. In nucleotides, the CDR3 is TGTGCCAGCAGCCAATCCCTAGCTTATGTCGATGGCTACACCTTC. Translation: CASSQSLAYVDGYTF. Full variable domain (missing parts from reference TRBV16 and TRBJ1-2): GEEVAQTPKHLVRGEGQKAKLYCAPIKGHSYVFWYQQVLKNEFKFLISFQNENVFDETGMPKERFSAKCLPNSPCSLEIQATKLEDSAVYFCASSQSLAYVDGYTFGSGTRLTVV.